These 3 T cell receptor beta chains came from one sample sequenced in a study of shared clonotypes between healthy human individuals. Method: immunoSEQ multiplex PCR; TCRdb's copy keeps in-frame clones and lacks some. The sample has some 2.1 million clones; just over 90% are singletons. Naive CD8 cells lacked CD45RO and underwent positive selection for CCR7, leaving out terminally differentiated effector memory CD45RA+ cells. Sequencing was performed on naive CD8+ T cells from PBMCs. The receptors come from a man aged 18 to 30 in good health. Some clones in this sample may be carry-over from other donors' samples.

The chain uses TRBV4-1 and TRBJ2-3, with 9 nucleotides matching TRBD2. The V and J ends lost 4 bases and 2 bases, in that order; junction bases with no gene match: 10. The CDR3 runs 17 residues. Germline values: CDR1 MGHRA, CDR2 YSYEKL. The chain's CDR3 is CASSRGGGRAFTDTQYF. CDR3 sequence (DNA): TGCGCCAGCAGCCGGGGCGGCGGGAGGGCCTTCACAGATACGCAGTATTTT.

The table lists this clone with a count of one. The identical CDR3 is also encoded by other nucleotide sequences in the sample. The chain links TRBV9 to TRBJ1-2; D is undetermined. The CDR3 runs 13 residues. The germline CDR1 and CDR2 sequences are SGDLS and YYNGEE. V dropped 0 bases and J dropped 2 bases, with 5 bases sitting between them. Written as DNA, the CDR3 is TGTGCCAGCAGCGTAGGTCAGAACTATGGCTACACCTTC. It is translated as CASSVGQNYGYTF.

The chain has TRBV15 and TRBJ1-2; TRBD1 agrees at 8 bases. The CDR3 loop spans 13 amino acids. V lost 11 bases to trimming and J lost 5 bases; unmatched junction nucleotides: 10. Germline V gene sequence: CDR1 LNHNV, CDR2 YYDKDF (reference sequence). The CDR3 DNA follows: TGTGCCGCAGGGGACAGGCGATCATATGGCTACACCTTC. It translates to CAAGDRRSYGYTF.